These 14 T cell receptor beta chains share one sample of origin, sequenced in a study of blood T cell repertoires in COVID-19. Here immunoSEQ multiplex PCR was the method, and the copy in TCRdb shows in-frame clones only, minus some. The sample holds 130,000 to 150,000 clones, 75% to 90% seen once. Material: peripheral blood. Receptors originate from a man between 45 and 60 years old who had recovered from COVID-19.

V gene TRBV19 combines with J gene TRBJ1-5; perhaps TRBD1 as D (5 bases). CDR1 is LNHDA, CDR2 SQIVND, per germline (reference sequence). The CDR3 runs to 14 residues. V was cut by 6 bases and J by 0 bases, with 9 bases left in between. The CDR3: CASSPQVSNQPQHF. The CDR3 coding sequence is TGTGCCAGTAGCCCACAGGTTAGCAATCAGCCCCAGCATTTT.

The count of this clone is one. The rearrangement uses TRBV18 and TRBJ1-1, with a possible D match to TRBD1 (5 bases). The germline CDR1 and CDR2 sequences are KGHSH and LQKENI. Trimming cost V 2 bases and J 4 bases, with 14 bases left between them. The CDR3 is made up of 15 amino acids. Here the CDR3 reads CASSPSGPSSTEAFF. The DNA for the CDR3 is TGTGCCAGCTCACCATCAGGGCCAAGCAGCACTGAAGCTTTCTTT.

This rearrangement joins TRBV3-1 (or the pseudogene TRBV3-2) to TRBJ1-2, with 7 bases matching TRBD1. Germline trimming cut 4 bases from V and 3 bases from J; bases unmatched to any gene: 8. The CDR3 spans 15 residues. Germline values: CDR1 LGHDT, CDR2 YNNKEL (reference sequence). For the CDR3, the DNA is TGTGCCAGCAGCCCAGTTGGACAGGACGACTATGGCTACACCTTC. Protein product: CASSPVGQDDYGYTF.

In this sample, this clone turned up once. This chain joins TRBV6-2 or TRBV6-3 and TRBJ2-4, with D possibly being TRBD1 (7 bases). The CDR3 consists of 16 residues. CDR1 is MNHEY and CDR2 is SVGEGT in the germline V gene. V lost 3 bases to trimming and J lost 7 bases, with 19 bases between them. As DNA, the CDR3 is TGTGCCAGCAGTTATAGGGGGCGCGGGATTTATAACATTCAGTACTTC. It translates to CASSYRGRGIYNIQYF.

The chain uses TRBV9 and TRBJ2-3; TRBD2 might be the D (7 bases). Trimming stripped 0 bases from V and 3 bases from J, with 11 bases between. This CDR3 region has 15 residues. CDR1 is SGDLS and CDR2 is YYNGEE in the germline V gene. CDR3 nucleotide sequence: TGTGCCAGCAGCGTAGCTGGGGGGGCGACAGATACGCAGTATTTT. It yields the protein CASSVAGGATDTQYF.

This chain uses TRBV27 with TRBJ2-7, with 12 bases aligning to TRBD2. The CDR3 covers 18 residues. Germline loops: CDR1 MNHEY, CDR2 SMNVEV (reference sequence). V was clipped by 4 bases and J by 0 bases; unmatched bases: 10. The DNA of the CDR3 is TGTGCCAGCAGTTATACTAGCGGGGGGCTCCTGGGCTCCTACGAGCAGTACTTC. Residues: CASSYTSGGLLGSYEQYF.

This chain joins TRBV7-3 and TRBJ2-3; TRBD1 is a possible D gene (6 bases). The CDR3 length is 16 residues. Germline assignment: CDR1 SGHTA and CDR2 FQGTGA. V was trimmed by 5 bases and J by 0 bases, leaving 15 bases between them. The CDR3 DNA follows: TGTGCCAGCAGCCTTGGGACACCCCCTAGCACAGATACGCAGTATTTT. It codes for CASSLGTPPSTDTQYF.

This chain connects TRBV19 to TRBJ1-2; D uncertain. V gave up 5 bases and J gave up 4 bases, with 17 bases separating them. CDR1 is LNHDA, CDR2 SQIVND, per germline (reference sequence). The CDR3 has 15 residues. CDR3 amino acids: CASSLTPADFYGYTF. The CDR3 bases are TGTGCCAGTAGTCTTACCCCCGCGGACTTCTATGGCTACACCTTC.

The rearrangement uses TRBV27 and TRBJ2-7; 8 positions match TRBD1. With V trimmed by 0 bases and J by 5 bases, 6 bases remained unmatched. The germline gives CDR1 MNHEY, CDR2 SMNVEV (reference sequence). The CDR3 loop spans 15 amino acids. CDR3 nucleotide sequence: TGTGCCAGCAGTTTATCGTGGCAGGGGGCTAACGAGCAGTACTTC. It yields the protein CASSLSWQGANEQYF.

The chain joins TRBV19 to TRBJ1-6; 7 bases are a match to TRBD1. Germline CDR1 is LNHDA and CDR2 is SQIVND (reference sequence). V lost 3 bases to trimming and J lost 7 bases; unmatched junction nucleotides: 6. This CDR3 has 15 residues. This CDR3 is CASSISLGGNSPLHF. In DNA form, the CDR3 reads TGTGCCAGTAGTATTTCGTTAGGGGGCAATTCACCCCTCCACTTT.

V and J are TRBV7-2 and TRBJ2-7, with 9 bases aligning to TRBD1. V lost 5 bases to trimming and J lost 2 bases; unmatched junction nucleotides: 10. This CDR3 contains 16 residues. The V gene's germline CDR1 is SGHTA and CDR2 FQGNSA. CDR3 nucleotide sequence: TGTGCCAGCAGCACCTCGGACAGGGGAAATCCCTACGAGCAGTACTTC. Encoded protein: CASSTSDRGNPYEQYF.

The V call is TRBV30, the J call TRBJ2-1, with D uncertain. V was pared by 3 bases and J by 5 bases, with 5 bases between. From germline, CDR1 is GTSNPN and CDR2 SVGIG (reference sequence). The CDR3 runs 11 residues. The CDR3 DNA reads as TGTGCCTGGAGACTAAACAATGAGCAGTTCTTC. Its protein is CAWRLNNEQFF.

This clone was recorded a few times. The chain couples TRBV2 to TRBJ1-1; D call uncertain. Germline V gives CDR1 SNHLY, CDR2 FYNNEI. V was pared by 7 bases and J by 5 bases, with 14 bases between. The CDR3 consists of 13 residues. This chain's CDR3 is CASTKGLRTEAFF. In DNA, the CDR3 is TGTGCCAGCACAAAAGGACTTAGGACTGAAGCTTTCTTT.

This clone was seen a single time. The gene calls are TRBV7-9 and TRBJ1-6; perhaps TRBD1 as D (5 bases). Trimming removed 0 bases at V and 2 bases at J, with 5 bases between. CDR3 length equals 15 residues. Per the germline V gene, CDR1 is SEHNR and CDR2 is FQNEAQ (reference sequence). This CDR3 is CASSLAGAYNSPLHF. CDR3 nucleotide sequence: TGTGCCAGCAGCTTAGCAGGGGCCTATAATTCACCCCTCCACTTT.